This TCR beta chain comes out of a study of shared clonotypes between healthy human individuals. Study-wide results and caveats: Sequencing depth was expected to affect clonotype sharing among donors. Estimated richness was generally greater in naive than memory subsets. The low donor count limited represented genetic and exposure-history diversity.

In regard to this clone: Its antigen is currently unknown.

The CDR3 spans 16 residues. V trimming: 4 bases; J trimming: 3 bases; junction bases outside the gene matches: 6. CDR1 WNHNN and CDR2 SYGVQD come from the germline V gene (reference sequence). The authors distributed each subset's genomic DNA evenly over several immunoSEQ plates. Here immunoSEQ multiplex PCR was the method, and the copy in TCRdb shows in-frame clones only, minus some. Found here are 2 million or so clones, about 95% of them singletons; the top ten hold around 0.13%. This receptor was identified in a man aged 18-30 years in good health. The sequencing sample was made of naive CD4+ T cells sorted from blood. The subset was: CD45RA+ positively selected. J is TRBJ2-1 and V is TRBV10-1, with 10 bases aligning to TRBD2. The CDR3 spells CASSGQREGLYNEQFF. The CDR3 DNA sequence: TGCGCCAGCAGTGGGCAGCGGGAGGGCCTCTACAATGAGCAGTTCTTC.